These T cell receptor beta chains were read from a single sample in a study of CD8 T cells in ankylosing spondylitis. TCRdb called the 5' RACE reads again in MiXCR, with one record for every CDR3 protein. The data show under 400,000 distinct CDR3 sequences, around 10% seen once. The sample consisted of blood, either unsorted or a sorted T cell fraction (not recorded which). The receptors were gathered from a female donor with ankylosing spondylitis or in good health (not recorded which). Each CDR3 is given with its conserved first and last residue.

TRBJ1-5	TRBV20-1	CSARDLSGLPVGQPQHF
TRBJ1-4	TRBV5-1	CASSLRTGLDEKLFF
TRBJ2-5	TRBV12-3/TRBV12-4	CASSFSGNKETQYF
TRBJ2-3	TRBV2	CASSGLADTQYF
TRBJ2-1	TRBV20-1	CSASESGSKIYNEQFF
TRBJ2-7	TRBV5-1	CASSFRTSGNEQYF
TRBJ2-7	TRBV5-1	CASQTGTFGSYEQYF
TRBJ2-3	TRBV7-6	CASSLRGLLAGASDTQYF
TRBJ1-3	TRBV29-1	CSVVWWSGNTIYF
TRBJ2-7	TRBV29-1	CSVERLHSYEQYF
TRBJ2-1	TRBV20-1	CSAKARNEQFF
TRBJ1-5	TRBV5-1	CASSPLGPGQPQHF
TRBJ1-2	TRBV27	CASKTGSSGYTF
TRBJ1-5	TRBV12-3/TRBV12-4	CASSLRRYSNQPQHF
TRBJ1-5	TRBV20-1	CSAPGTLNQPQHF
TRBJ2-5	TRBV29-1	CSAGLAGEKTQYF
TRBJ2-1	TRBV20-1	CSARDGAGGASSYNEQFF
TRBJ2-1	TRBV20-1	CSASGELAGGSSYNEQFF
TRBJ2-5	TRBV4-1	CASSQKDEQETQYF
TRBJ2-5	TRBV5-1	CASSLDRVSQETQYF
TRBJ1-1	TRBV20-1	CSARDRRLNTEAFF
TRBJ2-1	TRBV6-1	CASSVTGGSGNEQFF
TRBJ2-3	TRBV5-1	CASSIAGEDTQYF
TRBJ2-1	TRBV20-1	CSARRGKDLFQGKEQFF
TRBJ2-7	TRBV20-1	CSAPVEGVWDEQYF
TRBJ2-1	TRBV10-1	CASSEGGPYEQFF
TRBJ2-1	TRBV20-1	CSAPKPGQSGGAGSAYNEQFF
TRBJ2-5	TRBV28	CASSLVGHRGGETQYF
TRBJ2-1	TRBV7-8	CASSSRPTMSSYNEQFF
TRBJ2-7	TRBV5-1	CASSPGLAANFEQYF
TRBJ1-6	TRBV5-1	CASSLDLITLHF
TRBJ2-2	TRBV7-9	CASSLAASGAGELFF
TRBJ2-1	TRBV20-1	CSASSGGLTNEQFF
TRBJ2-1	TRBV7-9	CASSLLLSQDEQFF
TRBJ1-3	TRBV20-1	CSATPVTTGNTIYF
TRBJ1-5	TRBV12-3/TRBV12-4	CASSLTNRDQPQHF
TRBJ1-5	TRBV20-1	CSAAARARDSQHF
TRBJ2-5	TRBV20-1	CSARGDSKGTQYF
TRBJ2-4	TRBV15	CATSRPRQTGGNIQYF
TRBJ2-7	TRBV7-2	CASSLGGTLSYEQYF
TRBJ1-6	TRBV10-3	CAISAQGPIVSPLHF
TRBJ1-5	TRBV20-1	CSARDEGGSNQPQHF
TRBJ2-1	TRBV5-1	CASSNHGTGGVNEQFF
TRBJ2-5	TRBV5-1	CASSSQKLGQTQYF
TRBJ2-3	TRBV12-3/TRBV12-4	CASVQGGGTDTQYF
TRBJ1-4	TRBV20-1	CSASNRWGLNEKLFF
TRBJ2-1	TRBV12-3/TRBV12-4	CASSPPVGSYNEQFF
TRBJ2-1	TRBV5-6	CASTPAGRALGEQFF
TRBJ2-1	TRBV5-1	CASSLRQTYNEQFF
TRBJ2-2	TRBV5-1	CASSPGTVEAGELFF
TRBJ2-3	TRBV18	CASSPTVRGTDTQYF
TRBJ1-2	TRBV27	CASRTGGADYGYTF
TRBJ1-6	TRBV11-2	CASSRWDTSSSYNSPLHF
TRBJ2-5	TRBV12-3/TRBV12-4	CASSLGHLAETQYF
TRBJ2-7	TRBV3-1	CASSRGVAGAYEQYF
TRBJ2-1	TRBV7-9	CASRPRTSGSGVNEQFF
TRBJ2-7	TRBV6-1	CASTPGQGYEQYF